The 5 T cell receptor beta chains listed next were all sequenced from one sample in a study of T-cell reconstitution after alpha-beta-depleted transplantation in children. During its preparation, the TCRbeta library received unique molecular identifiers. TCRdb recomputed calls from the PCR reads with MiXCR, one row per CDR3 protein. The data contain 350,000 to 400,000 distinct CDR3 sequences, more than 10% of them singletons. Here the sequenced sample was PBMCs, taken from the stem cell graft. These receptors were collected from a human donor who donated a stem cell graft to a child with Fanconi anemia.

The chain has TRBV20-1 and TRBJ1-1, with 7 bases matching TRBD1. The junction had 13 bases not matched to a gene; V was cut back by 5 bases and J by 7 bases. This CDR3 has 14 residues. CDR1 is DFQATT, CDR2 SNEGSKA, per germline (reference sequence). The CDR3 loop is CSALGGGGKGEAFF. CDR3 in DNA: TGCAGTGCTCTCGGGGGAGGGGGCAAGGGTGAAGCTTTCTTT.

This clonotype was detected only a few times. The gene calls are TRBV20-1 and TRBJ1-2, with D unclear. The CDR3 spans 14 residues. CDR1 is DFQATT and CDR2 is SNEGSKA in the germline V gene (reference sequence). Trimming left V 3 bases short and J 3 bases short, with 14 bases between. The CDR3 is CSASGSDRYYGYTF. CDR3 nucleotides: TGCAGTGCTAGCGGGTCGGACCGATACTATGGCTACACCTTC.

V is TRBV11-2 and J is TRBJ2-2, with D perhaps TRBD2 (6 bases). The V gene lost 1 base and the J gene lost 6 bases, with 24 bases spanning the gap. The CDR3 spans 19 residues. CDR1 and CDR2 (germline): SGHAT, FQNNGV. CDR3 nucleotide sequence: TGTGCCAGCAGCTTAGTATCTGTGGGTGCGGGACTCATGCCCGGGGAGCTGTTTTTT. Encoded protein: CASSLVSVGAGLMPGELFF.

This clonotype has a count of ten or more. The chain has TRBV4-3 and TRBJ2-2; D possibly corresponds to TRBD2 (7 bases). CDR3 length equals 16 residues. Between the trimmed V and J ends, which lost 4 bases and 6 bases, there was a span of 18 bases. Germline assignment: CDR1 LGHNA and CDR2 YSLEER. The CDR3 bases are TGCGCCAGCAGCCCCGGCCGGGGGGCGGTCGCCGGGGAGCTGTTTTTT. Its protein product is CASSPGRGAVAGELFF.

The genes are TRBV20-1 and TRBJ2-6; D is unresolved. The CDR3 covers 15 residues. Per germline, CDR1 DFQATT and CDR2 SNEGSKA (reference sequence). Trimming took off 1 base at V and 4 bases at J, with 11 bases between the two ends. CDR3 protein: CSARVLGSGANVLTF. CDR3 in DNA: TGCAGTGCTAGAGTTCTGGGATCAGGGGCCAACGTCCTGACTTTC.